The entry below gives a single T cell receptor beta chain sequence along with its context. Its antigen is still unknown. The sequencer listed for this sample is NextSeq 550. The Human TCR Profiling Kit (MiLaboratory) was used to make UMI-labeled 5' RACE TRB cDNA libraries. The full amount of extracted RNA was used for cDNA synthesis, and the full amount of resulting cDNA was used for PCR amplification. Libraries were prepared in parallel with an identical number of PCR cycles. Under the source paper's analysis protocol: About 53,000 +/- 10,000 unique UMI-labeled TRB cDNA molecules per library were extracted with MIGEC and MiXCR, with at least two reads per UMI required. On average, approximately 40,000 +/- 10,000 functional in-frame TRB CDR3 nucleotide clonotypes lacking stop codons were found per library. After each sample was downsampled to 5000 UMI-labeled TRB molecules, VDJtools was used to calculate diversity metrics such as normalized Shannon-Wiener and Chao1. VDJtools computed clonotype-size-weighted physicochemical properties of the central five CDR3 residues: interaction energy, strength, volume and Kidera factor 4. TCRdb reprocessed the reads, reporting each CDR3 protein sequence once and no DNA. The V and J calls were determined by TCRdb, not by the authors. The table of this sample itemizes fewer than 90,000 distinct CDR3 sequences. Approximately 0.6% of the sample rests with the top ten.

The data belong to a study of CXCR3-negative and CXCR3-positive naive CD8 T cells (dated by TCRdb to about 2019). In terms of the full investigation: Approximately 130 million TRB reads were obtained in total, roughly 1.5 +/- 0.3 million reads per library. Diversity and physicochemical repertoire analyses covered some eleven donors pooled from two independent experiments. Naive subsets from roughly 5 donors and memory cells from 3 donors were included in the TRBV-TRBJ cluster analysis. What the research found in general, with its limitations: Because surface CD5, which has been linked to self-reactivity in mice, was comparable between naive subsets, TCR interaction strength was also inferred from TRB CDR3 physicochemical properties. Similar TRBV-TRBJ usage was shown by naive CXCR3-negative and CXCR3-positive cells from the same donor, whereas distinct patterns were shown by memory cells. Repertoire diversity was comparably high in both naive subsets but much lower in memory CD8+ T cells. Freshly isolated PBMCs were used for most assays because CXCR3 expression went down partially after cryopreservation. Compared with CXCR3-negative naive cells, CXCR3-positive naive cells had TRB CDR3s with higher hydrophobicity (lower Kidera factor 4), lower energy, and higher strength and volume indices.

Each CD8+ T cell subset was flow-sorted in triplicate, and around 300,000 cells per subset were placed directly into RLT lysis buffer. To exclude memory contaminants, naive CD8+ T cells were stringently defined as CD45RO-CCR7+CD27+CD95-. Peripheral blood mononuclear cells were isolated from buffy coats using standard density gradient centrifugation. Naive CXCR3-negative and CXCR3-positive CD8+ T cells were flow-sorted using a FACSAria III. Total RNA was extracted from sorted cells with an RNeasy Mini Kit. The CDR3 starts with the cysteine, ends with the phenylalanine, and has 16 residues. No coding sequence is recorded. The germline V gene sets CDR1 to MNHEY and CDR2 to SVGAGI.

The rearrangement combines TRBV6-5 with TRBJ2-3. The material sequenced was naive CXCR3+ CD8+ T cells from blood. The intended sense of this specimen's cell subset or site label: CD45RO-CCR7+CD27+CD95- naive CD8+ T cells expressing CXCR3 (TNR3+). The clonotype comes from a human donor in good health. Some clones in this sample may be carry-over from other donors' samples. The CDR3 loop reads CASSYSTAHSTDTQYF.